One TCR beta chain is described in this entry. Its target is not known. The sample belongs to a study of cytomegalovirus exposure and HLA in healthy donors. General study results and limits: Segments of the TCR beta V type were, in most cases, productive about 90% or about 30% of the time in an earlier analysis. Excluded were some V segments that proved indistinguishable, including TRBV6-2 and TRBV6-3.

Germline V gives CDR1 SGHRS, CDR2 YFSETQ. The CDR3 contains 16 residues. J was trimmed by 5 bases and V by 1 base; bases with no gene match: 8. Amplification used 60 Vbeta primers and 13 Jbeta primers. Some clones are missing from TCRdb's copy, which holds only in-frame ones; the method was immunoSEQ multiplex PCR. The sample has 150,000 to 200,000 clones, 75% to 80% seen once. The genes are TRBV5-1 and TRBJ2-2; 7 bases align to TRBD2. Material for sequencing was PBMCs. This receptor was taken from a middle-aged man in good health and CMV-seropositive. CDR3 sequence: CASSLLGGSQTGELFF. The CDR3 DNA reads as TGCGCCAGCAGCTTGTTGGGGGGGAGTCAGACCGGGGAGCTGTTTTTT.